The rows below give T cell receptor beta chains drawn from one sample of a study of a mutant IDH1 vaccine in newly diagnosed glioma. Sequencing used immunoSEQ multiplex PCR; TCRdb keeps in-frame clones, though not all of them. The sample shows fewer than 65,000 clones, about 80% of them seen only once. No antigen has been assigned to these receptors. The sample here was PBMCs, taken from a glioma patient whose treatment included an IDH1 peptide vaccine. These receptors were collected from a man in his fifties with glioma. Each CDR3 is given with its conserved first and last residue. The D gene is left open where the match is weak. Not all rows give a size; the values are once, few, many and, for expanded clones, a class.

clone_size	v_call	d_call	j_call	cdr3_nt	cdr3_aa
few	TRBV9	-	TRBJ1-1	TGTGCCAGCAGCCACCCAGGGACGAACACTGAAGCTTTCTTT	CASSHPGTNTEAFF
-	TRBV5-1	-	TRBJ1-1	TGCGCCAGCAGCTTTCAGGGGAACACTGAAGCTTTCTTT	CASSFQGNTEAFF
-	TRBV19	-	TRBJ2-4	TGTGCCAGTAGTATAGGACTAGAAACCAAAAACATTCAGTACTTC	CASSIGLETKNIQYF
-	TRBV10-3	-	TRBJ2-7	TGTGCCATCAGTGAAAGACGGTTAGCTTACGAGCAGTACTTC	CAISERRLAYEQYF
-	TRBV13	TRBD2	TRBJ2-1	TGTGCCAGCAGCTTAGGCCGTGGCCCGGGAGGCCTAAAAGGCAATGAGCAGTTCTTC	CASSLGRGPGGLKGNEQFF
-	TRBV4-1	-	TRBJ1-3	TGCGCCAGCAGCCAAGGGGCGGGGTCGGGAAACACCATATATTTT	CASSQGAGSGNTIYF
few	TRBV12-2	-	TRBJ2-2	TGTGCAAGTCGCTTGACAGGGACGAACACCGGGGAGCTGTTTTTT	CASRLTGTNTGELFF
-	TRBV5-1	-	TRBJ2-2	TGCGCCAGCAGCTTCAGCTTTGGCAGGGGACGAAGGTTTGCCGGGGAGCTGTTTTTT	CASSFSFGRGRRFAGELFF
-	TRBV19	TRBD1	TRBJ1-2	TGTGCCAGTAGTATTCGGACAGGGGGAGTGGAAGGCTACACCTTC	CASSIRTGGVEGYTF
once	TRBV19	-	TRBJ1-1	TGTGCCAGTAGTTCGGTCAGGGGAGACGCTGTATTCGGGACTTTCTTT	CASSSVRGDAVFGTFF
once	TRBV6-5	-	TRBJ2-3	TGTGCCAGCACCCGCTCTCTCACAGATACGCAGTATTTT	CASTRSLTDTQYF
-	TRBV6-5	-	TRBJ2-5	TGTGCCAGCAGCCGACTAGTTTGGGAGACCCAGTACTTC	CASSRLVWETQYF
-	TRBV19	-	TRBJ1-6	TGTGCCAGTACTGATTGGGGCAGGGGAGGATCACCCCTCCACTTT	CASTDWGRGGSPLHF
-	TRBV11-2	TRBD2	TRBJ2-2	TGTGCCAGCAGCACCGTTCTAGCGGGAACCGGGGAGCTGTTTTTT	CASSTVLAGTGELFF
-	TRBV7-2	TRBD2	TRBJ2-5	TGTGCCAGCCCCCCCTCCGCGGGGGGGCCGGGTGAGACCCAGTACTTC	CASPPSAGGPGETQYF
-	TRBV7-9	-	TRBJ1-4	TGTGCCAGCAGCTTGAAGGGCGAGGGGCGCGGCATAACTAATGAAAAACTGTTTTTT	CASSLKGEGRGITNEKLFF
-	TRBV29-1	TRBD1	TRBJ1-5	TGCAGCGTTGATCTAACAGGGGGCCTCAATCAGCCCCAGCATTTT	CSVDLTGGLNQPQHF
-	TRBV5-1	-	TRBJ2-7	TGCGCCAGCAGCTTGGCCGAGCCCTTCCTCTACGAGCAGTACTTC	CASSLAEPFLYEQYF
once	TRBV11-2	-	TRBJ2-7	TGTGCCAGCAGCTTTCCGGGACTCACCTACGAGCAGTACTTC	CASSFPGLTYEQYF
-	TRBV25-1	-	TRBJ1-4	TGTGCCAGCAGTGGAGGGTCAAGTGAAAAACTGTTTTTT	CASSGGSSEKLFF
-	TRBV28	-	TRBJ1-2	TGTGCCAGCAGCATTAGCGACGGCATCTATGGCTACACCTTC	CASSISDGIYGYTF
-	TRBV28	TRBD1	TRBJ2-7	TGTGCCAGCGGACGACAGGGGAGATACGAGCAGTACTTC	CASGRQGRYEQYF
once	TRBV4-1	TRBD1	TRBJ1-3	TGCGCCAGCAGCCAAGAAGGACAGGGCCGAACTGGAAACACCATATATTTT	CASSQEGQGRTGNTIYF
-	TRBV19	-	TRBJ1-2	TGTGCCAGTAGACCGGGGGGAGGGCTCGATGGCTACACCTTC	CASRPGGGLDGYTF
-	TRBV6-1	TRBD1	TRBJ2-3	TGTGCCAGCAGTCAACAGGGGGCCGGGGTTACGCAGTATTTT	CASSQQGAGVTQYF
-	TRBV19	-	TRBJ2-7	TGTGCCAGTAGTATAACGGGCGGTAGCTCCTACGAGCAGTACTTC	CASSITGGSSYEQYF
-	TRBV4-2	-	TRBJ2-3	TGTGCCAGCAGCCAAGGGACCTTAGAAACAGATACGCAGTATTTT	CASSQGTLETDTQYF
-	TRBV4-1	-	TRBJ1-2	TGCGCCAGCAGCCAGGCCGGGACCTCAAACTATGGCTACACCTTC	CASSQAGTSNYGYTF
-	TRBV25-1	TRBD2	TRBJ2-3	TGTGCCAGCAGTGAACTAGCGGAGCGCACAGATACGCAGTATTTT	CASSELAERTDTQYF
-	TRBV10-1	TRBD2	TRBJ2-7	TGCGCCAGCAGTGTTGAAGGCCGGACTAGCAGGACCTACGAGCAGTACTTC	CASSVEGRTSRTYEQYF
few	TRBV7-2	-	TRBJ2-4	TGTGCCAGCAGCCCCCTGAAAAACATTCAGTACTTC	CASSPLKNIQYF